What follows are 31 T cell receptor beta chains derived from one specimen sequenced in a study of T cell responses to AZD1222 COVID-19 vaccine (dated by TCRdb to about 2021). Explained via the paper, the time point label denotes: about 28 days (+/-7) after the second vaccine dose. The library was obtained by the immunoSEQ multiplex PCR assay. TCRdb re-hosts the immuneACCESS table, in-frame sequences only. Its copies lack some clones; in the studies checked, an unresolved V gene accounts for under half of them, and the cause for the rest is not known. Within this sample are under 150,000 clones, with roughly 88% of them counted one time only. The top ten constitute around 1.6% of the sample. Sequencing was performed on peripheral blood, taken 28 days after the second AZD1222 dose. The receptors were sampled from an adult who received the AZD1222 COVID-19 vaccine.

The chain joins TRBV7-2 to TRBJ2-7; D remains ambiguous. The CDR3 is 13 amino acids. V lost 0 bases to trimming and J lost 3 bases, with 6 bases between them. Germline CDR1 is SGHTA and CDR2 is FQGNSA. The CDR3 region has the DNA TGTGCCAGCAGCTTAGCGCGCCACTACGAGCAGTACTTC. This codes for CASSLARHYEQYF.

The rearrangement joins TRBV2 to TRBJ1-1, with D possibly matching TRBD1 (5 bases). Trimming stripped 7 bases from V and 9 bases from J, with 15 bases between. The germline gives CDR1 SNHLY, CDR2 FYNNEI. This CDR3 has 12 residues. CDR3 coding DNA: TGTGCCAGCACCGAGGGGAATCGTAAAGCTTTCTTT. Translated: CASTEGNRKAFF.

The V and J genes are TRBV9 and TRBJ1-3; a weak D match, TRBD1 (6 bases). This CDR3 comprises 17 residues. Between the trimmed V and J ends, which lost 0 bases and 0 bases, there was a span of 13 bases. Germline CDR1 SGDLS, CDR2 YYNGEE. The CDR3 DNA reads as TGTGCCAGCAGCGTAGATCCCGACAGGCGCTCTGGAAACACCATATATTTT. Its protein product is CASSVDPDRRSGNTIYF.

The genes are TRBV5-4 and TRBJ1-1; D unresolved. There are 15 residues in the CDR3. V lost 1 base to trimming and J lost 0 bases, with 10 bases between them. Germline values: CDR1 SGHNT, CDR2 YYREEE (reference sequence). The CDR3 sequence: CASSLSRQMNTEAFF. The CDR3 nucleotides are TGTGCCAGCAGCTTGTCGCGTCAGATGAACACTGAAGCTTTCTTT.

This sequence joins TRBV7-9 and TRBJ1-4; 7 nucleotides match TRBD1. This CDR3 is built from 13 residues. CDR1 is SEHNR and CDR2 is FQNEAQ in the germline V gene (reference sequence). V lost 7 bases, J lost 3 bases, and 2 bases stayed unmatched. Here the CDR3 DNA reads TGTGCCAGCACGGGACAGCCTAATGAAAAACTGTTTTTT. This translates into CASTGQPNEKLFF.

This chain connects TRBV5-1 to TRBJ1-1; TRBD1 aligns across 7 bases. This CDR3 contains 14 residues. Trimming took 3 bases from V and 4 from J; bases not matched to a gene: 6. The V gene's germline CDR1 is SGHRS and CDR2 YFSETQ. CDR3 in DNA: TGCGCCAGCAGCTCCGGAGGGGGCACCACTGAAGCTTTCTTT. Protein product: CASSSGGGTTEAFF.

This clone was seen only once. J is TRBJ1-5 and V is TRBV15, with D tentatively TRBD1 (5 bases). Germline assignment: CDR1 LNHNV and CDR2 YYDKDF (reference sequence). Trimming removed 1 base from V and 9 bases from J, with 13 bases in between. This CDR3 is 14 amino acids long. This chain's CDR3 is CATSRGRGSSPQHF. The CDR3 region has the DNA TGTGCCACCAGCAGAGGCCGGGGGTCCTCGCCCCAGCATTTT.

The chain carries TRBV5-1 and TRBJ2-7, with D unclear. Germline V gene data show CDR1 as SGHRS and CDR2 as YFSETQ. CDR3 length equals 14 residues. V lost 0 bases and J 4 bases, leaving 11 bases between the germline ends. CDR3 sequence reads: CASSLEKQAYEQYV. CDR3 coding DNA: TGCGCCAGCAGCTTGGAAAAGCAGGCGTACGAGCAGTACGTC.

This clone has at least ten counts. This chain uses TRBV19 with TRBJ1-5; no clear D gene. V dropped 8 bases and J dropped 10 bases, with 18 bases sitting between them. CDR1 LNHDA and CDR2 SQIVND come from the germline V gene (reference sequence). The CDR3 length is 13 residues. The CDR3 nucleotides read TGTGCCAGTGGAGGATTCACCCCGAGTCCCCAGCATTTT. This gives the protein CASGGFTPSPQHF.

CDR3 sequence (DNA): TGCGCCAGCAGCTCATACTCGGGAGAGGATGGCTACACCTTC. This codes for CASSSYSGEDGYTF. This chain joins TRBV5-1 and TRBJ1-2; D gene unclear. From germline, CDR1 is SGHRS and CDR2 YFSETQ. V was clipped by 3 bases and J by 6 bases, with 15 bases between them. The CDR3 sequence is 14 residues long.

V and J are TRBV24-1 and TRBJ1-1; weak D call: TRBD1 (6 bases). This CDR3 is 15 amino acids long. Trimming shortened V by 0 bases and J by 3 bases, and 10 bases separated the two germline ends. CDR1 is KGHDR and CDR2 is SFDVKD in the germline V gene. The CDR3 loop reads CATSDLGGTDTEAFF. In DNA form, the CDR3 reads TGTGCCACCAGTGATTTGGGGGGCACGGACACTGAAGCTTTCTTT.

J is TRBJ2-3 and V is TRBV7-3; 10 nucleotides align to TRBD1. The length of the CDR3 is 15 residues. Germline loops: CDR1 SGHTA, CDR2 FQGTGA. With V trimmed by 4 bases and J by 11 bases, 12 bases remained unmatched. For the CDR3, the DNA is TGTGCCAGCAGCTCGTCCGGGACAGGGGACATCGGGCAGTATTTT. Its protein product is CASSSSGTGDIGQYF.

This clone was seen just once. The V call is TRBV27, the J call TRBJ1-5; 7 bases are shared with TRBD1. CDR3 length: 15 amino acids. With V trimmed by 5 bases and J by 6 bases, 10 bases remained unmatched. Germline values: CDR1 MNHEY, CDR2 SMNVEV (reference sequence). CDR3 DNA sequence: TGTGCCAGCAGTCCCTGGACAGGAATGAGTCAGCCCCAGCATTTT. Translated, it gives CASSPWTGMSQPQHF.

This chain uses TRBV6-2 or TRBV6-3 with TRBJ2-5; 9 bases fit TRBD2. The CDR3 has 17 residues. V lost 0 bases, J lost 0 bases, and 5 bases stayed unmatched. Germline CDR1 is MNHEY and CDR2 is SVGEGT. The CDR3 nucleotides are TGTGCCAGCAGTTACTCGTATGAGCGGGGGGACCAAGAGACCCAGTACTTC. Residues: CASSYSYERGDQETQYF.

The chain joins TRBV7-2 to TRBJ1-3; D is perhaps TRBD1 (5 bases). The CDR3 has 16 amino acids. Germline CDR1 is SGHTA and CDR2 is FQGNSA. Trimming left V 5 bases short and J 0 bases short, with 14 bases between. The CDR3 coding sequence is TGTGCCAGCAGCCCGGAGGGACGGATCTCTGGAAACACCATATATTTT. Translating it yields CASSPEGRISGNTIYF.

The chain couples TRBV29-1 to TRBJ1-2; no clear D. Trimming took 3 bases from V and 3 from J, leaving 8 bases between them. The CDR3 totals 12 residues. Germline CDR1 reads SQVTM; CDR2 reads ANQGSEA. The CDR3 DNA reads as TGCAGCGTTGATTCCGGGTACTATGGCTACACCTTC. Translating it yields CSVDSGYYGYTF.

The chain is built from TRBV10-3 and TRBJ2-2; 8 bases are a match to TRBD2. Germline values: CDR1 ENHRY, CDR2 SYGVKD. J was trimmed by 0 bases and V by 6 bases; bases with no gene match: 6. The CDR3 sequence is 16 residues long. CDR3 protein: CAIRDSGISNTGELFF. CDR3 in DNA: TGTGCCATCAGGGATAGCGGGATCTCGAACACCGGGGAGCTGTTTTTT.

The chain has TRBV7-2 and TRBJ2-3, with 7 bases that match TRBD2. V trimming: 5 bases; J trimming: 6 bases; junction bases outside the gene matches: 8. The CDR3 loop spans 14 amino acids. Germline CDR1 reads SGHTA; CDR2 reads FQGNSA. CDR3 loop: CASSPGLPPDTQYF. CDR3 coding DNA: TGTGCCAGCAGCCCGGGACTACCGCCGGATACGCAGTATTTT.

The V call is TRBV7-2, the J call TRBJ1-1, with unresolved D. The CDR3 is 11 amino acids. Germline CDR1 reads SGHTA; CDR2 reads FQGNSA. The V end lost 1 base, the J end lost 11 bases, and 8 bases lay between the germline ends. CDR3: CASSLVGWAFF. Written as DNA, the CDR3 is TGTGCCAGCAGCTTAGTTGGTTGGGCTTTCTTT.

The rearrangement links TRBV19 to TRBJ2-1, with 11 bases matching TRBD2. The germline CDR1 and CDR2 sequences are LNHDA and SQIVND (reference sequence). CDR3 length equals 15 residues. The V gene end was trimmed by 3 bases and the J gene end by 4 bases; junction bases not matched to a gene: 2. CDR3 amino acids: CASSIASGRYNEQFF. For the CDR3, the DNA is TGTGCCAGTAGTATTGCTAGCGGGAGGTACAATGAGCAGTTCTTC.

This chain's CDR3 is CASSFPSGTDTQYF. Written as DNA, the CDR3 is TGCGCCAGCAGCTTCCCTAGCGGCACAGATACGCAGTATTTT. The chain joins TRBV5-1 to TRBJ2-3, with D maybe TRBD2 (6 bases). Trimming took off 2 bases at V and 1 base at J, with 8 bases between the two ends. Germline V gene data show CDR1 as SGHRS and CDR2 as YFSETQ. The CDR3 is made up of 14 amino acids.

This clone was recorded only once. This chain uses TRBV19 with TRBJ1-1; no reliable D call. From germline, CDR1 is LNHDA and CDR2 SQIVND (reference sequence). V was trimmed by 5 bases and J by 0 bases, leaving 7 bases between them. This CDR3 has 13 amino acids. The CDR3 is CASSPVMNTEAFF. In DNA form, the CDR3 reads TGTGCCAGTAGTCCTGTTATGAACACTGAAGCTTTCTTT.

This clone was seen only once. The chain joins TRBV6-5 to TRBJ1-2; a possible D gene is TRBD1 (6 bases). The CDR3 loop spans 13 amino acids. Germline CDR1 is MNHEY and CDR2 is SVGAGI. V lost 0 bases, J lost 8 bases, and 10 bases lay in between. CDR3 loop: CASSYSPGVGYTF. The CDR3, as DNA: TGTGCCAGCAGTTACTCGCCAGGGGTCGGCTACACCTTC.

The chain links TRBV7-6 to TRBJ2-1; 15 bases agree with TRBD2. Germline CDR1 reads SGHVS; CDR2 reads FNYEAQ. V lost 4 bases, J lost 7 bases, and 8 bases stayed unmatched. The CDR3 extends over 17 amino acids. The CDR3 DNA follows: TGTGCCAGCAGCTCCTCAGGACTAGCGGGGGGGTGGAATGAGCAGTTCTTC. Translating gives CASSSSGLAGGWNEQFF. Full variable domain (rest looked up from reference TRBV7-6 and TRBJ2-1): GAGVSQSPRYKVTKRGQDVALRCDPISGHVSLYWYRQALGQGPEFLTYFNYEAQQDKSGLPNDRFSAERPEGSISTLTIQRTEQRDSAMYRCASSSSGLAGGWNEQFFGPGTRLTVL.

The rearrangement joins TRBV6-5 to TRBJ2-5; D ambiguous. The V end lost 2 bases, the J end lost 1 base, and 5 bases lay between the germline ends. The CDR3 has 13 amino acids. Germline CDR1 is MNHEY and CDR2 is SVGAGI. The CDR3 bases are TGTGCCAGCAGTTACACGGGCCAAGAGACCCAGTACTTC. Protein: CASSYTGQETQYF.

This chain joins TRBV28 and TRBJ2-1; D perhaps matches TRBD1 (6 bases). The V gene's germline CDR1 is MDHEN and CDR2 SYDVKM. The CDR3 sequence is 15 residues long. V was pared by 1 base and J by 6 bases, with 13 bases between. CDR3 nucleotide sequence: TGTGCCAGCAGTTTATCTAACAGGGCCGTCAATGAGCAGTTCTTC. Encoded protein: CASSLSNRAVNEQFF.

The genes are TRBV30 and TRBJ2-1; D uncertain. The CDR3 totals 12 residues. V was clipped by 2 bases and J by 6 bases, with 8 bases between them. Per germline, CDR1 GTSNPN and CDR2 SVGIG (reference sequence). The CDR3 coding sequence is TGTGCCTGGAGTCCGACCGGCAATGAGCAGTTCTTC. Amino acids: CAWSPTGNEQFF.

The V gene is TRBV28, the J gene TRBJ2-5, with TRBD2 as a possible D gene (5 bases). Germline lookup yields CDR1 MDHEN and CDR2 SYDVKM. This CDR3 has 14 amino acids. V shed 2 bases and J shed 5 bases, with 12 bases lying between them. The CDR3 DNA sequence: TGTGCCAGCAGTTTAGCCCCTGGGAGTGAGACCCAGTACTTC. It translates to CASSLAPGSETQYF.

CDR3 sequence (DNA): TGCGCCAGCAGCGGGGGACAGGGGGCTGGAAATTCACCCCTCCACTTT. Protein sequence: CASSGGQGAGNSPLHF. The rearrangement uses TRBV5-1 and TRBJ1-6; 12 positions match TRBD1. Germline V gene data show CDR1 as SGHRS and CDR2 as YFSETQ. The V and J ends lost 4 bases and 7 bases, in that order; junction bases with no gene match: 6. The CDR3 runs to 16 residues.

The gene calls are TRBV5-1 and TRBJ1-2; 9 bases map to TRBD1. The germline V gene has CDR1 SGHRS and CDR2 YFSETQ. The junction had 4 bases not matched to a gene; V was cut back by 0 bases and J by 4 bases. The CDR3 has 15 amino acids. The CDR3 DNA reads TGCGCCAGCAGCTTGGCCGAGGACAGGGGCTATGGCTACACCTTC. Translating it yields CASSLAEDRGYGYTF.

The J gene is TRBJ1-2, the V gene TRBV11-2, with no clear D. The V gene's germline CDR1 is SGHAT and CDR2 FQNNGV. There are 12 residues in the CDR3. The V gene lost 6 bases and the J gene lost 4 bases, with 9 bases spanning the gap. The CDR3 DNA reads as TGTGCCAGCAGTCGGCAGACCTATGGCTACACCTTC. Residues: CASSRQTYGYTF.